This TCR beta chain was retrieved from a study of identifying expanded T cells in peripheral blood. Study-level points and caveats: Across healthy donors, higher total template counts meant significantly greater roughly 2-week count variance.

Sequencing was performed with immunoSEQ multiplex PCR; in TCRdb, only in-frame clones are kept and a portion is missing. The sample includes about 81,000 clones, 80% to 85% of them seen just once. In regard to this clone: No antigen is known for it.

The sequence was collected from a person between 18 and 75 years old in good health. Sequencing was performed on blood.

This chain's CDR3 is CASSWTSGSTGELFF. Here the CDR3 DNA reads TGTGCCAGCAGCTGGACTAGCGGGTCGACCGGGGAGCTGTTTTTT. J is TRBJ2-2 and V is TRBV11-3; TRBD2 aligns across 11 bases. The CDR3 consists of 15 residues. Trimming took 4 bases from V and 5 from J; bases not matched to a gene: 3. CDR1 and CDR2 from the germline V gene are SGHNT and YENEEA.